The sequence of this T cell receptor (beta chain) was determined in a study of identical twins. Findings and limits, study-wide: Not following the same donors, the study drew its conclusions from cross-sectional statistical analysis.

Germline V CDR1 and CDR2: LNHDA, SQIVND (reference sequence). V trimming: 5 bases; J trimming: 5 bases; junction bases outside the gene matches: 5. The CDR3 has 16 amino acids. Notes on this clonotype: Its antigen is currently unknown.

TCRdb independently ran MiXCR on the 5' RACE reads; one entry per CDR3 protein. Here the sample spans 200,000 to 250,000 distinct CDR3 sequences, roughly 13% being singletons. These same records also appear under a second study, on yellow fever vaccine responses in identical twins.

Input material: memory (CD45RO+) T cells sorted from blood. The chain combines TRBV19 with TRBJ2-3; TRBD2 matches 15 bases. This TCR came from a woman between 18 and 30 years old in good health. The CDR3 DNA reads TGTGCCAGTAGTGGACTAGCGGGAGGGGAGGGAGATACGCAGTATTTT. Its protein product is CASSGLAGGEGDTQYF.